The rows below give T cell receptor beta chains drawn from one sample of a study of T-cell memory formation after mild COVID-19. TCRdb redid the calling of the 5' RACE reads with MiXCR, one entry per CDR3 protein. The sample lists fewer than 60,000 distinct CDR3 sequences, about a quarter occurring once. Sequencing input: PBMCs or a T cell subset sorted from them (not recorded which). Receptor source: a man between 18 and 35 years old who had mild COVID-19 (a few samples of this study predate the infection). Cell type and time point are not known. Each CDR3 is given with its conserved first and last residue. D genes are given only for firm matches. Rows may omit the clone size; those that give it use once, few, many or a size class.

>-|-|TRBV7-9|TRBJ2-5
CASSWGPGGETQYF
TGTGCCAGCAGCTGGGGGCCGGGGGGAGAGACCCAGTACTTC
>few|TRBD1|TRBV7-9|TRBJ2-3
CASSSSLGQGTDTQYF
TGTGCCAGCAGCTCGAGCCTTGGACAGGGCACAGATACGCAGTATTTT
>-|-|TRBV12-3/TRBV12-4|TRBJ1-5
CASSFRGRPQHF
TGTGCCAGCAGTTTTAGGGGGAGGCCCCAGCATTTT
>-|-|TRBV18|TRBJ2-3
CASSPPGFGTDTQYF
TGTGCCAGCTCCCCGCCAGGCTTTGGCACAGATACGCAGTATTTT
>-|TRBD2|TRBV3-1|TRBJ2-5
CASSHRLAGASWYQETQYF
TGTGCCAGCAGCCACCGACTAGCGGGGGCATCTTGGTACCAAGAGACCCAGTACTTC
>-|-|TRBV7-6|TRBJ1-1
CASSLGLGKNTEAFF
TGTGCCAGCAGCTTAGGCTTAGGGAAGAACACTGAAGCTTTCTTT
>few|-|TRBV6-1|TRBJ2-7
CASRGTGLYEQYF
TGTGCCAGCAGGGGGACGGGCCTCTACGAGCAGTACTTC
>medium-sized|-|TRBV6-4|TRBJ2-1
CASSETVDYNEQFF
TGTGCCAGCAGTGAAACAGTAGATTACAATGAGCAGTTCTTC
>few|TRBD2|TRBV20-1|TRBJ2-1
CSARAWTSGGTYNEQFF
TGCAGTGCTAGAGCCTGGACTAGCGGGGGCACTTACAATGAGCAGTTCTTC
>-|TRBD2|TRBV12-3/TRBV12-4|TRBJ2-2
CASSPQSGGPTGELFF
TGTGCCAGCAGTCCTCAGAGCGGGGGGCCTACCGGGGAGCTGTTTTTT
>-|-|TRBV6-5|TRBJ2-2
CASSYHQGGTGELFF
TGTGCCAGCAGTTACCACCAGGGGGGCACCGGGGAGCTGTTTTTT
>-|-|TRBV11-2|TRBJ2-5
CASSSRTAKETQYF
TGTGCCAGCAGCTCCCGGACAGCAAAAGAGACCCAGTACTTC